This TCR beta chain is drawn from a study of CD8+CD57+ T cells in acquired aplastic anemia. The overall study: Sorted CD4+ and CD8+ cells gave a mean 3.2 ug DNA, range about 0.2 to 27.4 ug. General observations from the study: The study identified roughly 31 CD8+ CDR3 sequences shared by patients and controls.

As for this clonotype: Its antigen remains unidentified.

Germline V lookup: CDR1 SNHLY, CDR2 FYNNEI. V was trimmed by 6 bases and J by 6 bases, leaving 17 bases between them. The CDR3 runs 14 residues. Investigators profiled TCR beta VDJ and CDR3 from genomic DNA template. MiXCR, applied by TCRdb to the reads, yields one record per CDR3 protein. This table holds just over 450,000 distinct CDR3 sequences, around 33% found once. All sequencing subjects had displayed CD8+CD57+ cell expansion on flow cytometry. There were no patients without severe acquired aplastic anemia. Prior therapy had not been administered to any patient at the time of blood sampling. Sequenced: sorted CD4+, CD8+, or CD8+CD57+ T cells (not recorded which) from PBMCs. This receptor was obtained from a human donor with aplastic anemia. V and J are TRBV2 and TRBJ1-1, with D perhaps TRBD1 (6 bases). The CDR3 region has the DNA TGTGCCAGCAGCTTGGGCAGGGGTCGCGCTGAAGCTTTCTTT. Amino acid sequence: CASSLGRGRAEAFF.